Below, 13 T cell receptor beta chains from the same sample are listed, as sequenced in a study of technical replicates of blood from a handful of donors (dated 2017 in TCRdb). Library preparation employed the immunoSEQ multiplex PCR assay. TCRdb retrieved this table from immuneACCESS and kept in-frame rearrangements only. Not all clones are present; in checked studies, unresolved V genes account for under half, and no reason is known for the remainder. Here the sample has tens of thousands of clones; 85% to 95% occur a single time. Approximately 0.22% of the sample rests with the top ten. The sample taken for sequencing was T cells isolated from PBMCs. These receptors originate from a human donor in good health.

The chain employs TRBV4-2 and TRBJ2-1; D is perhaps TRBD2 (7 bases). V was shortened by 4 bases and J by 7 bases, with 20 bases between the two germline ends. The CDR3 covers 16 residues. Looked up from germline, CDR1 is LGHNA and CDR2 is YNFKEQ. In nucleotides, the CDR3 is TGTGCCAGCAGCCCTCTTCAGGGGCGGGAGAAAAATGAGCAGTTCTTC. It codes for CASSPLQGREKNEQFF.

This chain links TRBV5-4 with TRBJ2-1; TRBD2 matches at 15 bases. CDR3 length: 15 residues. Germline loops: CDR1 SGHNT, CDR2 YYREEE (reference sequence). The V gene end was trimmed by 5 bases and the J gene end by 7 bases; junction bases not matched to a gene: 4. CDR3 loop: CASSRGLAGGNEQFF. The CDR3, as DNA: TGTGCCAGCAGTAGGGGACTAGCGGGGGGTAATGAGCAGTTCTTC.

The chain carries TRBV30 and TRBJ2-7; tentative D call: TRBD2 (6 bases). V was clipped by 7 bases and J by 2 bases, with 15 bases between them. The germline CDR1 and CDR2 sequences are GTSNPN and SVGIG (reference sequence). The CDR3 runs 13 residues. This CDR3 is CASAGGLTYEQYF. The CDR3 bases are TGTGCCTCTGCTGGGGGACTTACCTACGAGCAGTACTTC.

The chain couples TRBV27 to TRBJ2-3, with D possibly TRBD2 on 5 matching bases. Trimming stripped 7 bases from V and 2 bases from J, with 13 bases between. CDR1 and CDR2 (germline): MNHEY, SMNVEV (reference sequence). The CDR3 runs 14 residues. CDR3 DNA sequence: TGTGCCAGCATGATACGGGGTTCCACAGATACGCAGTATTTT. This codes for CASMIRGSTDTQYF.

The genes are TRBV19 and TRBJ2-7, with TRBD2 as a possible D gene (6 bases). V was clipped by 1 base and J by 2 bases, with 12 bases between them. This CDR3 is built from 15 residues. CDR1 LNHDA and CDR2 SQIVND come from the germline V gene (reference sequence). For the CDR3, the DNA is TGTGCCAGTAGTATAGTTCCGGGGGTCACCTACGAGCAGTACTTC. Protein: CASSIVPGVTYEQYF.

V usage is TRBV28 and J usage is TRBJ2-7, with 14 bases lining up with TRBD2. V trimming: 3 bases; J trimming: 1 base; junction bases outside the gene matches: 11. CDR1 is MDHEN and CDR2 is SYDVKM in the germline V gene. This CDR3 has 19 amino acids. CDR3 loop: CASSLDTMRLAGGSYEQYF. The CDR3 DNA is TGTGCCAGCAGTTTGGACACTATGAGACTAGCGGGGGGGTCCTACGAGCAGTACTTC.

This clone was picked up one time. The V gene is TRBV9, the J gene TRBJ2-7, with a tentative D call TRBD2 (6 bases). V lost 3 bases and J lost 2, with 15 bases in between. The CDR3 totals 15 residues. Germline CDR1 reads SGDLS; CDR2 reads YYNGEE. CDR3 sequence (DNA): TGTGCCAGCAGCGCGGGACTTGCACCAACCTACGAGCAGTACTTC. It yields the protein CASSAGLAPTYEQYF.

V gene TRBV6-5 combines with J gene TRBJ2-3; a weak D match, TRBD1 (6 bases). CDR1 and CDR2 from the germline V gene are MNHEY and SVGAGI. The CDR3 consists of 13 residues. V was cut by 4 bases and J by 5 bases, with 10 bases left in between. The CDR3 region has the DNA TGTGCCAGCAGTTTAAAGGGGGTAGATACGCAGTATTTT. Translated: CASSLKGVDTQYF.

CDR3 region: CASSQAGDGNTIYF. The CDR3 coding sequence is TGTGCCAGCAGCCAAGCGGGAGACGGAAACACCATATATTTT. The chain uses TRBV4-2 and TRBJ1-3; D is uncertain. CDR1 is LGHNA and CDR2 is YNFKEQ in the germline V gene. Trimming shortened V by 1 base and J by 4 bases, and 8 bases separated the two germline ends. This CDR3 region has 14 residues.

The rearrangement links TRBV20-1 to TRBJ1-2, with D hard to call. Trimming shortened V by 3 bases and J by 5 bases, and 4 bases separated the two germline ends. The CDR3 totals 10 residues. Germline V CDR1 and CDR2: DFQATT, SNEGSKA (reference sequence). CDR3: CSARLYGYTF. The CDR3 bases are TGCAGTGCTAGGTTATATGGCTACACCTTC.

The chain links TRBV5-4 to TRBJ1-2; TRBD1 is a possible D gene (5 bases). CDR3 length: 16 residues. The germline V gene encodes CDR1 SGHNT and CDR2 YYREEE (reference sequence). Trimming took off 4 bases at V and 4 bases at J, with 20 bases between the two ends. This CDR3 is CASSPGNPAPLYGYTF. The CDR3 DNA sequence: TGTGCCAGCAGCCCAGGGAACCCAGCCCCCCTCTATGGCTACACCTTC.

The chain joins TRBV5-4 to TRBJ1-2; 9 nucleotides match TRBD1. This CDR3 has 13 residues. The trim removed 5 bases at V and 4 bases at J, leaving 3 bases unmatched. Germline values: CDR1 SGHNT, CDR2 YYREEE (reference sequence). The CDR3 loop reads CASSPGQGYGYTF. CDR3 DNA sequence: TGTGCCAGCAGTCCGGGACAGGGCTATGGCTACACCTTC.

J is TRBJ2-7 and V is TRBV11-2; TRBD2 agrees at 9 bases. CDR1 SGHAT and CDR2 FQNNGV come from the germline V gene. This CDR3 region has 12 residues. Losses at the gene ends were 5 bases for V and 9 bases for J; bases not matched to a gene: 5. The CDR3 region is CASSPGLASQYF. In DNA form, the CDR3 reads TGTGCCAGCAGCCCGGGACTAGCCTCGCAGTACTTC.